A single sample gave rise to the 17 T cell receptor beta chains below, sequenced in a study of cytomegalovirus exposure and HLA in healthy donors. The PCR employed 60 Vbeta primers together with 13 Jbeta primers. Profiling relied on immunoSEQ multiplex PCR, and the TCRdb table lists in-frame clones only, not all of them. The sample yields roughly 100,000 clones, around 81% seen once. Sequenced material: PBMCs. These receptor sequences come from a female donor in good health and CMV-seropositive.

CDR3 sequence reads: CASSPGGGQPQHF. The CDR3 DNA sequence: TGTGCCAGCAGTCCAGGGGGCGGTCAGCCCCAGCATTTT. The chain recombines TRBV6-5 with TRBJ1-5; 8 bases are a match to TRBD1. This CDR3 spans 13 amino acids. Germline V gene sequence: CDR1 MNHEY, CDR2 SVGAGI. V lost 5 bases, J lost 6 bases, and 3 bases stayed unmatched.

This clone was detected only a few times. V is TRBV15 and J is TRBJ1-4; no clear D gene. V was pared by 0 bases and J by 8 bases, with 13 bases between. The V gene's germline CDR1 is LNHNV and CDR2 YYDKDF (reference sequence). The CDR3 is 15 amino acids. CDR3 amino acids: CATSREAVGEEKLFF. Here the CDR3 DNA reads TGTGCCACCAGCAGAGAAGCTGTAGGAGAAGAAAAACTGTTTTTT.

This clone was detected only once. The V call is TRBV2, the J call TRBJ2-7; 11 bases agree with TRBD2. The CDR3 contains 15 residues. Germline loops: CDR1 SNHLY, CDR2 FYNNEI. With V trimmed by 2 bases and J by 7 bases, 7 bases remained unmatched. CDR3 sequence (DNA): TGTGCCAGCAGTGAAACTAGCGGGGGCCTCGGGGAGCAGTACTTC. Encoded protein: CASSETSGGLGEQYF.

The rearrangement links TRBV5-1 to TRBJ2-7; maybe TRBD2 (6 bases). The germline V gene has CDR1 SGHRS and CDR2 YFSETQ. Trimming took 4 bases from V and 5 from J, leaving 16 bases between them. CDR3 length: 14 residues. DNA of the CDR3: TGCGCCAGCAGCCAGATCTCCGGGAGCCACGAGCAGTACTTC. This gives the protein CASSQISGSHEQYF.

The chain joins TRBV7-2 to TRBJ2-1, with 9 positions matching TRBD2. V gave up 3 bases and J gave up 4 bases; unmatched junction bases: 4. The CDR3 runs 15 residues. The germline CDR1 and CDR2 sequences are SGHTA and FQGNSA. The chain's CDR3 is CASSLTSGPYNEQFF. The CDR3 bases are TGTGCCAGCAGCTTGACTAGCGGCCCTTACAATGAGCAGTTCTTC.

The chain has TRBV5-1 and TRBJ1-3, with 7 bases aligning to TRBD1. The length of the CDR3 is 15 residues. Germline lookup yields CDR1 SGHRS and CDR2 YFSETQ. V was clipped by 3 bases and J by 0 bases; unmatched bases: 3. The CDR3 coding sequence is TGCGCCAGCAGCTCCGACAGGGCCTCTGGAAACACCATATATTTT. Its translation: CASSSDRASGNTIYF.

V usage is TRBV29-1 and J usage is TRBJ1-2, with D tentatively TRBD1 (5 bases). This CDR3 comprises 12 residues. CDR1 and CDR2 from the germline V gene are SQVTM and ANQGSEA. Trimming shortened V by 4 bases and J by 5 bases, and 11 bases separated the two germline ends. Here the CDR3 reads CSVGGDVYGYTF. The CDR3 DNA reads TGCAGCGTTGGGGGGGATGTTTATGGCTACACCTTC.

The chain joins TRBV10-1 to TRBJ1-3; unclear D gene. Germline lookup yields CDR1 WNHNN and CDR2 SYGVQD (reference sequence). V dropped 3 bases and J dropped 2 bases, with 11 bases sitting between them. The CDR3 sequence is 15 residues long. This chain's CDR3 is CASSEGQEAGNTIYF. The CDR3 coding sequence is TGCGCCAGCAGTGAAGGTCAGGAGGCTGGAAACACCATATATTTT.

This rearrangement joins TRBV7-6 to TRBJ2-1; a possible D gene is TRBD2 (5 bases). Germline V gene lookup returns CDR1 SGHVS and CDR2 FNYEAQ. The CDR3 has 15 residues. Trimming shortened V by 7 bases and J by 8 bases, and 21 bases separated the two germline ends. This CDR3 reads CASTRRAPFGDEQFF. The CDR3 nucleotides are TGTGCCAGCACGAGAAGGGCGCCCTTCGGGGATGAGCAGTTCTTC.

The chain is built from TRBV2 and TRBJ2-2; 12 bases map to TRBD1. The CDR3 is 15 residues long. J was trimmed by 4 bases and V by 8 bases; bases with no gene match: 5. Per the germline V gene, CDR1 is SNHLY and CDR2 is FYNNEI. The CDR3, as DNA: TGTGCCAGCGGGGGGGACAGGGGGCTCACCGGGGAGCTGTTTTTT. As protein: CASGGDRGLTGELFF.

This clone was counted once. The chain is built from TRBV25-1 and TRBJ2-2, with a tentative D call TRBD2 (6 bases). The CDR3 is 14 residues long. The V end lost 2 bases, the J end lost 4 bases, and 8 bases lay between the germline ends. Germline values: CDR1 MGHDK, CDR2 SYGVNS. CDR3 coding DNA: TGTGCCAGCAGTGAACAGGGAGGCACCGGGGAGCTGTTTTTT. Residues: CASSEQGGTGELFF.

A few counts support this clone. This chain links TRBV5-8 with TRBJ2-5; 9 nucleotides line up with TRBD1. Germline CDR1 reads SGHTS; CDR2 reads YDEGEE. V trimming: 4 bases; J trimming: 3 bases; junction bases outside the gene matches: 4. The CDR3 runs to 14 residues. The CDR3 spells CASSPGTGKETQYF. The CDR3 DNA sequence: TGTGCCAGCAGCCCCGGGACAGGGAAAGAGACCCAGTACTTC.

This clone occurred a few times. This chain links TRBV2 with TRBJ1-2; no reliable D call. Looked up from germline, CDR1 is SNHLY and CDR2 is FYNNEI. V lost 4 bases and J lost 2, with 14 bases in between. This CDR3 is built from 15 residues. The CDR3 DNA sequence: TGTGCCAGCAGTGGCAAGACCTTACAGAACTATGGCTACACCTTC. It encodes CASSGKTLQNYGYTF.

This sequence joins TRBV18 and TRBJ1-4; D gene uncertain. The CDR3 is 15 residues long. V dropped 3 bases and J dropped 0 bases, with 8 bases sitting between them. Germline V gene sequence: CDR1 KGHSH, CDR2 LQKENI. CDR3 DNA: TGTGCCAGCTCACCGAGGAAAGCAACTAATGAAAAACTGTTTTTT. It codes for CASSPRKATNEKLFF.

This sequence joins TRBV28 and TRBJ1-1; TRBD1 matches at 8 bases. The J segment lost 1 base and the V segment lost 1 base, leaving 2 bases of the junction unmatched. Germline CDR1 reads MDHEN; CDR2 reads SYDVKM. This CDR3 region has 15 residues. This chain's CDR3 is CASSLLTGANTEAFF. CDR3 bases: TGTGCCAGCAGTTTATTGACAGGGGCGAACACTGAAGCTTTCTTT.

This sequence joins TRBV30 and TRBJ1-1; no reliable D call. Germline V gene data show CDR1 as GTSNPN and CDR2 as SVGIG (reference sequence). The V end lost 3 bases, the J end lost 5 bases, and 13 bases lay between the germline ends. This CDR3 region has 13 residues. The CDR3 coding sequence is TGTGCCTGGAGCCCCTCCCTGTCGACTGAAGCTTTCTTT. Translated, it gives CAWSPSLSTEAFF.

The rearrangement uses TRBV7-2 and TRBJ1-1; perhaps TRBD1 as D (5 bases). CDR1 and CDR2 (germline): SGHTA, FQGNSA. The CDR3 extends over 16 amino acids. V lost 2 bases, J lost 4 bases, and 17 bases lay in between. CDR3: CASSLYFRGGVTEAFF. Here the CDR3 DNA reads TGTGCCAGCAGCTTATATTTTCGAGGAGGGGTCACTGAAGCTTTCTTT.